The T cell receptor beta chain described here comes from a study of cytomegalovirus exposure and HLA in healthy donors. The wider study: There were 85 million or so unique TCRs (from HLA-typed donors) in an early data release. General observations from the study: An analysis done earlier found most TCR beta V segments productive about 87% or about 30% of the time. Donors were assumed by presence/absence analyses to have roughly uniform sequencing depth.

Losses at the gene ends were 3 bases for V and 2 bases for J; bases not matched to a gene: 9. In germline, CDR1 is GTSNPN, CDR2 SVGIG (reference sequence). CDR3 length: 15 amino acids. With 60 Vbeta and 13 Jbeta primers, the PCR was carried out. Sequencing was performed with immunoSEQ multiplex PCR; in TCRdb, only in-frame clones are kept and a portion is missing. The top ten hold 3% to 4% of the sample, which has over 250,000 clones, 80% to 90% seen once. The study sampled nominally healthy donors, though unrecorded immune exposures were likely. For this clone: What it recognizes is unknown.

The chain uses TRBV30 and TRBJ2-7; 8 bases match TRBD1. The sequencing input was PBMCs. The TCR comes from a middle-aged man in good health and CMV-seropositive. The CDR3 nucleotides read TGTGCCTGGAGACGCGGGACAGGAGGTGCCTACGAGCAGTACTTC. Translating gives CAWRRGTGGAYEQYF. Based on the CDR3 plus reference TRBV30 and TRBJ2-7, the full variable domain is SQTIHQWPATLVQPVGSPLSLECTVEGTSNPNLYWYRQAAGRGLQLLFYSVGIGQISSEVPQNLSASRPQDRQFILSSKKLLLSDSGFYLCAWRRGTGGAYEQYFGPGTRLTVT.